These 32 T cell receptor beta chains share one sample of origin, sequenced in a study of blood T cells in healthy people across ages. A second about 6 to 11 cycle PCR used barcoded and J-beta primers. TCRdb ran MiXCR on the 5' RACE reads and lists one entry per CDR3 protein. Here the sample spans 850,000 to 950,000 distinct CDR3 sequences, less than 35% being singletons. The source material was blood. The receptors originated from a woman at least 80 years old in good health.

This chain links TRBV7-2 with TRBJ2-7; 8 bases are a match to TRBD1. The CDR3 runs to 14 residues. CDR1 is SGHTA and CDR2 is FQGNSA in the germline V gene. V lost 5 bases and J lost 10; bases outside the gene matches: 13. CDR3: CASSHGTGFVDQYF. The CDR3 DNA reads TGTGCCAGCAGCCACGGGACAGGATTCGTCGACCAGTACTTC.

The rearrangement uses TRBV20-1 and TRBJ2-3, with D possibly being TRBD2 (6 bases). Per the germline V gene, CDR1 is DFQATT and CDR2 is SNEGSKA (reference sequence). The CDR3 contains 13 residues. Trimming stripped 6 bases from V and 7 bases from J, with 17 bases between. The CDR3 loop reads CSARREMLYTQYF. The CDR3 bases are TGCAGTGCACGTCGGGAGATGCTTTATACGCAGTATTTT.

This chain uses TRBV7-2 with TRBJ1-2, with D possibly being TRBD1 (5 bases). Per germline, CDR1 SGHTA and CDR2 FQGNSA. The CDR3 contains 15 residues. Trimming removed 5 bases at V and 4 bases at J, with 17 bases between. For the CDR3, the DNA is TGTGCCAGCAGCCCAAGCGGAGGGGCTGTCTATGGCTACACCTTC. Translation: CASSPSGGAVYGYTF.

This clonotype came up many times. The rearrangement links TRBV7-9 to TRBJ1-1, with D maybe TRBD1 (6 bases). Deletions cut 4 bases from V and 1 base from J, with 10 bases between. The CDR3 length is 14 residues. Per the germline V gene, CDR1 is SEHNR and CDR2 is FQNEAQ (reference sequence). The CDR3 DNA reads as TGTGCCAGCAGCTCCGGGACAACGAACACTGAAGCTTTCTTT. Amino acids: CASSSGTTNTEAFF.

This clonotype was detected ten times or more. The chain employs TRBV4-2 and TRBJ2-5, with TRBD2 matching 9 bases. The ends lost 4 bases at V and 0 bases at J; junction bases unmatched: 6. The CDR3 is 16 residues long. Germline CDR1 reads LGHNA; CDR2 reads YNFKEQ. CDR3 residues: CASSRLASGDQETQYF. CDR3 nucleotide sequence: TGTGCCAGCAGCCGATTGGCTAGCGGGGACCAAGAGACCCAGTACTTC.

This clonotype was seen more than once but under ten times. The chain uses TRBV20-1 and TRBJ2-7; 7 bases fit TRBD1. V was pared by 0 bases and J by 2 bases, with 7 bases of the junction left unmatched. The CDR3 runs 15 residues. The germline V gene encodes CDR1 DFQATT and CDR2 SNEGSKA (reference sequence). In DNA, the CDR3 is TGCAGTGCTAGAGACCCGACAGGGAGTCCCTACGAGCAGTACTTC. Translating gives CSARDPTGSPYEQYF.

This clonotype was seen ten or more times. CDR3 sequence reads: CASKPGQGVYNEQFF. CDR3 sequence (DNA): TGTGCCAGCAAACCTGGACAGGGGGTTTACAATGAGCAGTTCTTC. The chain joins TRBV12-3 or TRBV12-4 to TRBJ2-1; 10 nucleotides align to TRBD1. With V trimmed by 7 bases and J by 4 bases, 7 bases remained unmatched. The CDR3 contains 15 residues.

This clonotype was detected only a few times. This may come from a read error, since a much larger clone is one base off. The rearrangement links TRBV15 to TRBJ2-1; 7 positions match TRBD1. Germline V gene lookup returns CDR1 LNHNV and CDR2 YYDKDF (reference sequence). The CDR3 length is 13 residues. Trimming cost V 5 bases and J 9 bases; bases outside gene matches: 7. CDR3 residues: CATSDRDSAEQFF. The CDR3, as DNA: TGTGCCACCAGCGACCGGGACAGCGCTGAGCAGTTCTTC.

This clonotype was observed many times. The DNA for the CDR3 is TGCAGTGCGCCAGGGACCTACGAGCAGTACTTC. Protein product: CSAPGTYEQYF. The rearrangement uses TRBV20-1 and TRBJ2-7, with D maybe TRBD1 (5 bases). Looked up from germline, CDR1 is DFQATT and CDR2 is SNEGSKA (reference sequence). V dropped 6 bases and J dropped 2 bases, with 8 bases sitting between them. This CDR3 has 11 residues.

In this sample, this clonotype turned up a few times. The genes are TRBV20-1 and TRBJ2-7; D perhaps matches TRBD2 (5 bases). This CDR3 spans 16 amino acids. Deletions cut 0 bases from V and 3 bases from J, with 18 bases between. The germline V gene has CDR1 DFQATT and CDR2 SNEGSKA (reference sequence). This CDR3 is CSARDPQTSPHYEQYF. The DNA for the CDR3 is TGCAGTGCTAGAGATCCCCAAACTAGTCCTCACTACGAGCAGTACTTC.

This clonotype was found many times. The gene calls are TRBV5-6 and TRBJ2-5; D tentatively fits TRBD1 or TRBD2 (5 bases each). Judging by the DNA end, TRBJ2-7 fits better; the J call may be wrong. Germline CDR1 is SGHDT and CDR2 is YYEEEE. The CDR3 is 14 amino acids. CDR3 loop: CASSKYEGPGEQYF. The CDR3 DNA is TGTGCCAGCAGCAAGTACGAGGGACCTGGCGAGCAGTACTTC.

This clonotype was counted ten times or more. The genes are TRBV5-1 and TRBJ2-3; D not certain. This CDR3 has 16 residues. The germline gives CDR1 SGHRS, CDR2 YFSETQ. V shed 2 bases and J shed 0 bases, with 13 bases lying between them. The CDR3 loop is CASSLIGLISTDTQYF. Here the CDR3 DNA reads TGCGCCAGCAGCTTAATTGGGCTCATCAGCACAGATACGCAGTATTTT.

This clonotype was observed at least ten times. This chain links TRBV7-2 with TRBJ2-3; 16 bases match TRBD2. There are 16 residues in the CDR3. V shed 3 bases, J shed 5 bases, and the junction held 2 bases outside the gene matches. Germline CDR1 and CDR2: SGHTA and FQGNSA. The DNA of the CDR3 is TGTGCCAGCAGCTTGGGACTAGCGGGGGGGCAAGATACGCAGTATTTT. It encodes CASSLGLAGGQDTQYF.

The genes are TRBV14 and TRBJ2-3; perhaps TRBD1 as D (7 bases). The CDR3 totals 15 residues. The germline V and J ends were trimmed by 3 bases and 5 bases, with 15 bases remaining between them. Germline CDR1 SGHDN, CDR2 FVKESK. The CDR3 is CASSHSGGLGDTQYF. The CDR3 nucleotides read TGTGCCAGCAGCCATTCAGGGGGGCTGGGAGATACGCAGTATTTT.

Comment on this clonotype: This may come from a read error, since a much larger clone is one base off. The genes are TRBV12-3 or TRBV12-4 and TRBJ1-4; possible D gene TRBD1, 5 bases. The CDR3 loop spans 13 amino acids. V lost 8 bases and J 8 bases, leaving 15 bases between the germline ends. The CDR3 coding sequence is TGTGCCAGCGGTAGGGGCCGCAGGGAAAAACTGTTTTTT. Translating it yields CASGRGRREKLFF.

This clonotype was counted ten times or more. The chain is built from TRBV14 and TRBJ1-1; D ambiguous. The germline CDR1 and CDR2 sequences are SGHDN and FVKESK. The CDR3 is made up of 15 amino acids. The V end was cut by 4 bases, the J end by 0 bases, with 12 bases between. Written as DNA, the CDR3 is TGTGCCAGCAGCCGCTACAGCGGGATGAACACTGAAGCTTTCTTT. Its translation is CASSRYSGMNTEAFF.

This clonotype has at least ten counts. This CDR3 is CASSQAWDGLAGYTF. CDR3 sequence (DNA): TGCGCCAGCAGCCAAGCCTGGGACGGGTTGGCTGGCTACACCTTC. The J gene is TRBJ1-2, the V gene TRBV4-3, with a weak D call TRBD1 (5 bases). Per the germline V gene, CDR1 is LGHNA and CDR2 is YSLEER. V shed 1 base and J shed 7 bases, with 16 bases lying between them. The CDR3 sequence is 15 residues long.

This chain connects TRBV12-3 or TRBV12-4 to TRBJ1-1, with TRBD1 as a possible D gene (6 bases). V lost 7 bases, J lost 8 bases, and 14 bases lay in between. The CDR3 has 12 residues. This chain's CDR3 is CASTREGGEAFF. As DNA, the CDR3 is TGTGCCAGCACTCGTGAGGGGGGAGAAGCTTTCTTT.

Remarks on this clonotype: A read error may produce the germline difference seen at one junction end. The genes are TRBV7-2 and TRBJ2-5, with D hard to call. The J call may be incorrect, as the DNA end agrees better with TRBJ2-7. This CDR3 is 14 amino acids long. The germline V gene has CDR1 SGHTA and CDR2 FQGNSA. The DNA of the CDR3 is TGTGCCCGCAGCTTAGAATCAGCTTCGTACGAGCAGTACTTC. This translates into CARSLESASYEQYF.

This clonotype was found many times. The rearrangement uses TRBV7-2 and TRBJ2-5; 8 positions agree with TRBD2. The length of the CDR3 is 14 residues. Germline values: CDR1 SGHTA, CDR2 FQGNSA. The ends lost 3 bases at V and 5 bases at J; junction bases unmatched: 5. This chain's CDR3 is CASSFGGARETQYF. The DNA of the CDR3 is TGTGCCAGCAGCTTCGGGGGGGCGAGGGAGACCCAGTACTTC.

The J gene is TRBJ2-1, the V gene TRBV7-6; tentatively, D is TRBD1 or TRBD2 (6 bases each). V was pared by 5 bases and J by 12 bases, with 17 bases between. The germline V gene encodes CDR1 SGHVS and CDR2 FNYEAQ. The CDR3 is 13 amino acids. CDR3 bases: TGTGCCAGCAGCAACAGGGAGGAGAACGGGCAGTTCTTC. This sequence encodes CASSNREENGQFF.

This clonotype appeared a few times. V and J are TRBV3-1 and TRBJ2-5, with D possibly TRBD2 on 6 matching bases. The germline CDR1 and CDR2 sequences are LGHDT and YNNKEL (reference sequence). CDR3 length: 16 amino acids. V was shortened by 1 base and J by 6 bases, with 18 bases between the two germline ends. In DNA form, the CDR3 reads TGTGCCAGCAGCCAAGGATTTGGGCGGGGAGCGCAGACCCAGTACTTC. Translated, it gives CASSQGFGRGAQTQYF.

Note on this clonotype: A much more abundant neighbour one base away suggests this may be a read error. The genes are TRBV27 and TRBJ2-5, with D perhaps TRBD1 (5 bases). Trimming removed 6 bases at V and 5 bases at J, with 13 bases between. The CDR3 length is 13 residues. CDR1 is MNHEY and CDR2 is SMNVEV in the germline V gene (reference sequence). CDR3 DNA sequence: TGTGCCAGCAGGTATAGGGGCGGCGAGACCCAGTACTTC. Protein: CASRYRGGETQYF.

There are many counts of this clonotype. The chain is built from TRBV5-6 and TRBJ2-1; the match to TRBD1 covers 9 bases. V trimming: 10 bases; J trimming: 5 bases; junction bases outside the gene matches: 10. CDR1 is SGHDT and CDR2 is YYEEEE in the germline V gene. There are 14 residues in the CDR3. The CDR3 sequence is CASARGTGHNEQFF. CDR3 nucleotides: TGTGCCTCTGCACGGGGGACAGGGCACAATGAGCAGTTCTTC.

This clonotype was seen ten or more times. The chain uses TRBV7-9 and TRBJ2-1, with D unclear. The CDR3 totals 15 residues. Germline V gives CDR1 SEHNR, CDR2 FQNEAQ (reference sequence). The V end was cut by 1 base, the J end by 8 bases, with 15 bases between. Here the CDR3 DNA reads TGTGCCAGCAGCTTAGAGGTGGCCCTTTTCTATGAGCAGTTCTTC. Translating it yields CASSLEVALFYEQFF. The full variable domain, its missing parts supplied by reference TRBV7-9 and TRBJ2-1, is DTGVSQNPRHKITKRGQNVTFRCDPISEHNRLYWYRQTLGQGPEFLTYFQNEAQLEKSRLLSDRFSAERPKGSFSTLEIQRTEQGDSAMYLCASSLEVALFYEQFFGPGTRLTVL.

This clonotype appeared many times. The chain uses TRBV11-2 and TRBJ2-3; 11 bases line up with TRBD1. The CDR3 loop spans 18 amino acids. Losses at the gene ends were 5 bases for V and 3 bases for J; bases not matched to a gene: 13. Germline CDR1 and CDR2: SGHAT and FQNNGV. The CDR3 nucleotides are TGTGCCAGCAGCCCGAACGTAGGACAGGGGGCAGGTACAGATACGCAGTATTTT. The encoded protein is CASSPNVGQGAGTDTQYF. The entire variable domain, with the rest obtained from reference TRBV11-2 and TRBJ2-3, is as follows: EAGVAQSPRYKIIEKRQSVAFWCNPISGHATLYWYQQILGQGPKLLIQFQNNGVVDDSQLPKDRFSAERLKGVDSTLKIQPAKLEDSAVYLCASSPNVGQGAGTDTQYFGPGTRLTVL.

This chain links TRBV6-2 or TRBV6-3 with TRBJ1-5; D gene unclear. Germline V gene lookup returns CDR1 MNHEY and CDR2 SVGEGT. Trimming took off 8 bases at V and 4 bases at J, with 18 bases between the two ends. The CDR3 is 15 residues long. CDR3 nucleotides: TGTGCCAGCGGTCAACTGACGGTGCTTAATCAGCCCCAGCATTTT. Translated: CASGQLTVLNQPQHF.

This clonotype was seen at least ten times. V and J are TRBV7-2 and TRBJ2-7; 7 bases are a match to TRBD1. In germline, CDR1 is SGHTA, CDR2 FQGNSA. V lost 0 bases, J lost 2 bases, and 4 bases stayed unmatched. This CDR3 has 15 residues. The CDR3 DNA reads TGTGCCAGCAGCTTAGCCGGGACAGAGACCTACGAGCAGTACTTC. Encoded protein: CASSLAGTETYEQYF.

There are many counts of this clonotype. Written as DNA, the CDR3 is TGTGCCAGCAGTTTCGCAGGCGACTATAATTCACCCCTCCACTTT. This translates into CASSFAGDYNSPLHF. The V and J genes are TRBV12-3 or TRBV12-4 and TRBJ1-6, with no clear D. Trimming pared 3 bases from V and 3 bases from J, leaving 9 bases between. The CDR3 contains 15 residues.

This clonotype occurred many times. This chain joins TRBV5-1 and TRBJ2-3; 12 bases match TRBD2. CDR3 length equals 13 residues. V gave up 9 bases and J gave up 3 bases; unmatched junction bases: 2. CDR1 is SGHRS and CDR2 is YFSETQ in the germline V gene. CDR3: CATTSGGTDTQYF. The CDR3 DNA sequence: TGCGCCACCACTAGCGGGGGGACAGATACGCAGTATTTT.

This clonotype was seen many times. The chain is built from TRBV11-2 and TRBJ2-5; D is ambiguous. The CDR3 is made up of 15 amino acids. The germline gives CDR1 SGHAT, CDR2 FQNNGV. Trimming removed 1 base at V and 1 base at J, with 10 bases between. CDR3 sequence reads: CASSLVGGLQETQYF. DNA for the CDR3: TGTGCCAGCAGCTTAGTTGGCGGCCTCCAAGAGACCCAGTACTTC.

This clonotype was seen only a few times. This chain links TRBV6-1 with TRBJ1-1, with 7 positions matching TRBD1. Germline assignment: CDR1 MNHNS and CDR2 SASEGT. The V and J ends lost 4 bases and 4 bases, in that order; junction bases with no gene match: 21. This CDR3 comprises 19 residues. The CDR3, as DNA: TGTGCCAGCAGTGGACCAGGGGGACGACACACGATACCGGGCACTGAAGCTTTCTTT. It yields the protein CASSGPGGRHTIPGTEAFF.